The rows below give T cell receptor beta chains drawn from one sample of a study of OX40 agonist ivuxolimab in advanced cancers. Data came from immunoSEQ multiplex PCR; TCRdb stores just in-frame clones and leaves some out. The sample shows about 71,000 clones, about nine tenths of them seen only once. Sequencing used CD4+ or CD8+ T cells sorted from blood, obtained in a trial of the OX40 agonist ivuxolimab. The source is an adult with an advanced solid tumor such as melanoma, head and neck, liver or kidney cancer. Both conserved end residues are part of each CDR3. D genes are given only for firm matches. Not every row has a clone size; where given, it reads once, few, many or a size class.

cdr3_nt: TGTGCCAGCAGCCAAGATCTTGACGGGAGGGGCTACACCTTC; cdr3_aa: CASSQDLDGRGYTF; clone_size: .; v_call: TRBV5-4; d_call: .; j_call: TRBJ1-2
cdr3_nt: TGTGCCAGCAGACTAGCGAACTACAATGAGCAGTTCTTC; cdr3_aa: CASRLANYNEQFF; clone_size: once; v_call: TRBV6-5; d_call: TRBD2; j_call: TRBJ2-1
cdr3_nt: TGTGCCAGCCGGGGCTTCCATGAAAAACTGTTTTTT; cdr3_aa: CASRGFHEKLFF; clone_size: .; v_call: TRBV2; d_call: .; j_call: TRBJ1-4
cdr3_nt: TGCGCCAGCAGCTTAAGTGGAGGGAGTGTGCAGCCCCAGCATTTT; cdr3_aa: CASSLSGGSVQPQHF; clone_size: .; v_call: TRBV5-1; d_call: .; j_call: TRBJ1-5
cdr3_nt: TGTGCCAGCTCTCTGGGGCGGACTAATTCACCCCTCCACTTT; cdr3_aa: CASSLGRTNSPLHF; clone_size: .; v_call: TRBV9; d_call: .; j_call: TRBJ1-6
cdr3_nt: TGTGCCAGCAGCTTGGAAGTAGGCGGATTCTCTGGAAACACCATATATTTT; cdr3_aa: CASSLEVGGFSGNTIYF; clone_size: many; v_call: TRBV5-5; d_call: .; j_call: TRBJ1-3
cdr3_nt: TGTGCCAGCAGCGTAGGGGCCGCGAGGGTCGGCACAGATACGCAGTATTTT; cdr3_aa: CASSVGAARVGTDTQYF; clone_size: once; v_call: TRBV9; d_call: .; j_call: TRBJ2-3
cdr3_nt: TGTGCCAGCAGCTTCAGGGGCGCGGGGACAGATACGCAGTATTTT; cdr3_aa: CASSFRGAGTDTQYF; clone_size: few; v_call: TRBV13; d_call: .; j_call: TRBJ2-3
cdr3_nt: TGTGCCACCAGCACCTGGACAGGGTCAACTAATGAAAAACTGTTTTTT; cdr3_aa: CATSTWTGSTNEKLFF; clone_size: .; v_call: TRBV15; d_call: TRBD1; j_call: TRBJ1-4
cdr3_nt: TGTGCCAGCAGCTTGGGGACAGGGTACCAAGAGACCCAGTACTTC; cdr3_aa: CASSLGTGYQETQYF; clone_size: .; v_call: TRBV11-2; d_call: TRBD1; j_call: TRBJ2-5
cdr3_nt: TGTGCCAGTAGTTGGCGGTCGGTTGAAGCTTTCTTT; cdr3_aa: CASSWRSVEAFF; clone_size: .; v_call: TRBV19; d_call: .; j_call: TRBJ1-1
cdr3_nt: TGCGCCAGCAGCTTGGGGGATGTGGGGTATGGGAACAATGAGCAGTTCTTC; cdr3_aa: CASSLGDVGYGNNEQFF; clone_size: .; v_call: TRBV5-1; d_call: .; j_call: TRBJ2-1
cdr3_nt: TGTGCCAGCAGTGAAGCCAAGGGACAGGGATTTGGCTACACCTTC; cdr3_aa: CASSEAKGQGFGYTF; clone_size: .; v_call: TRBV2; d_call: TRBD1; j_call: TRBJ1-2
cdr3_nt: TGTGCCAGCAGCTCTTCACGGGGCTCCTACAATGAGCAGTTCTTC; cdr3_aa: CASSSSRGSYNEQFF; clone_size: .; v_call: TRBV11-1; d_call: .; j_call: TRBJ2-1
cdr3_nt: TGTGCCATCAGTGGACGTGGACACTACGAGCAGTACTTC; cdr3_aa: CAISGRGHYEQYF; clone_size: .; v_call: TRBV10-3; d_call: .; j_call: TRBJ2-7
cdr3_nt: TGTGCCCGGGAGGCCACAGGGGGCGGTAATCAGCCCCAGCATTTT; cdr3_aa: CAREATGGGNQPQHF; clone_size: .; v_call: TRBV30; d_call: TRBD1; j_call: TRBJ1-5
cdr3_nt: TGTGCCATCAGTGACCCCCGTGACAACACTGAAGCTTTCTTT; cdr3_aa: CAISDPRDNTEAFF; clone_size: .; v_call: TRBV10-3; d_call: .; j_call: TRBJ1-1
cdr3_nt: TGCGCCAGCACCCCCTATACGAGCTCCTACAATGAGCAGTTCTTC; cdr3_aa: CASTPYTSSYNEQFF; clone_size: .; v_call: TRBV5-1; d_call: .; j_call: TRBJ2-1
cdr3_nt: TGTGCCAGCAGCCCGTGGGGCCACAATGAGCAGTTCTTC; cdr3_aa: CASSPWGHNEQFF; clone_size: .; v_call: TRBV7-2; d_call: .; j_call: TRBJ2-1
cdr3_nt: TGTGCCAGCAGCCCGGGCGGGCTAATCACCGGGGAGCTGTTTTTT; cdr3_aa: CASSPGGLITGELFF; clone_size: .; v_call: TRBV5-4; d_call: .; j_call: TRBJ2-2
cdr3_nt: TGTGCCTGGAGACCCCCACGGGCAGAACGACTAGCGGGAGCGTACAATGAGCAGTTCTTC; cdr3_aa: CAWRPPRAERLAGAYNEQFF; clone_size: .; v_call: TRBV30; d_call: TRBD2; j_call: TRBJ2-1
cdr3_nt: TGTGCCAGCAGTTACGTCCGGACAGGGGGCGGGTATGGCTACACCTTC; cdr3_aa: CASSYVRTGGGYGYTF; clone_size: .; v_call: TRBV6-5; d_call: TRBD1; j_call: TRBJ1-2
cdr3_nt: TGTGCCAGTAGTACCCCCGGACAGGGCTTTAGGGAGCCCCAGCATTTT; cdr3_aa: CASSTPGQGFREPQHF; clone_size: .; v_call: TRBV19; d_call: TRBD1; j_call: TRBJ1-5
cdr3_nt: TGTGCCAGCACCAAACAGGGCTACCTGAACACTGAAGCTTTCTTT; cdr3_aa: CASTKQGYLNTEAFF; clone_size: .; v_call: TRBV9; d_call: .; j_call: TRBJ1-1
cdr3_nt: TGTGCCAGCTCACCGGATATGAACACTGAAGCTTTCTTT; cdr3_aa: CASSPDMNTEAFF; clone_size: few; v_call: TRBV18; d_call: .; j_call: TRBJ1-1
cdr3_nt: TGTGCCAGCAGCTCAGGGGGCCAGGGCTACGAGCAGTACTTC; cdr3_aa: CASSSGGQGYEQYF; clone_size: .; v_call: TRBV11-2; d_call: TRBD1; j_call: TRBJ2-7
cdr3_nt: TGTGCCAGCAGCTTACAGGTTAACTATGGCTACACCTTC; cdr3_aa: CASSLQVNYGYTF; clone_size: .; v_call: TRBV7-2; d_call: .; j_call: TRBJ1-2
cdr3_nt: TGTGCCAGCAGCTTTGTAGGGACCCCAAACACTGAAGCTTTCTTT; cdr3_aa: CASSFVGTPNTEAFF; clone_size: .; v_call: TRBV7-8; d_call: .; j_call: TRBJ1-1
cdr3_nt: TGTGCCAGCAGCCCATGGGCCTGGGGGAGTAATAATGAAAAACTGTTTTTT; cdr3_aa: CASSPWAWGSNNEKLFF; clone_size: .; v_call: TRBV7-6; d_call: .; j_call: TRBJ1-4
cdr3_nt: TGTGCCATCAGGAGGGGTCTATCCACAGATACGCAGTATTTT; cdr3_aa: CAIRRGLSTDTQYF; clone_size: .; v_call: TRBV10-3; d_call: .; j_call: TRBJ2-3
cdr3_nt: TGTGCCAGCAGCTTGGGTAGTCCCCTCACAGATACGCAGTATTTT; cdr3_aa: CASSLGSPLTDTQYF; clone_size: .; v_call: TRBV5-4; d_call: .; j_call: TRBJ2-3
cdr3_nt: TGTGCCAGCAGGGCGGAGGGCCCTGGTTCACCCCTCCACTTT; cdr3_aa: CASRAEGPGSPLHF; clone_size: once; v_call: TRBV6-4; d_call: .; j_call: TRBJ1-6
cdr3_nt: TGTGCCAGCAGCTCGACAGGTAGTTCACCCCTCCACTTT; cdr3_aa: CASSSTGSSPLHF; clone_size: few; v_call: TRBV5-5; d_call: .; j_call: TRBJ1-6
cdr3_nt: TGCGCCAGCAGCCCCACGGTTGGGGGCCTTGATACGCAGTATTTT; cdr3_aa: CASSPTVGGLDTQYF; clone_size: .; v_call: TRBV5-1; d_call: .; j_call: TRBJ2-3